This T cell receptor beta chain was profiled in a study of cytomegalovirus exposure and HLA in healthy donors. Study observations and caveats: The study labeled under 200 TCR beta chains cytomegalovirus-associated. Most subjects had HLA-A and HLA-B alleles reportedly predicted accurately by TCR beta sequences. Later findings reportedly placed an Asian-associated ancestry cluster below the roughly 700-donor mean for N-insertions. In a later analysis, TCR beta V- and J-gene trimming showed a link to a missense DCLRE1C variant.

PCR amplification relied on 60 Vbeta primers (plus 13 Jbeta primers). The table came from immunoSEQ multiplex PCR; TCRdb's copy has only in-frame clones and leaves some out. The top ten hold more than 4% of the sample, which has approximately 150,000 clones, around four fifths seen once. As concerns this clone: Antigen specificity is unknown. Other DNA sequences in this specimen translate into the identical CDR3.

Germline CDR1 and CDR2: MNHEY and SVGAGI. CDR3 length equals 13 residues. Trimming shortened V by 5 bases and J by 0 bases, and 7 bases separated the two germline ends. The sequenced sample was PBMCs. The chain recombines TRBV6-5 with TRBJ1-1; D uncertain. The receptor comes from a girl aged 5 to 17 in good health and CMV-seropositive. The CDR3 DNA sequence: TGTGCCAGCAGTGGACTTCTGAACACTGAAGCTTTCTTT. This sequence encodes CASSGLLNTEAFF.